This is a list of T cell receptor beta chains from one sample in a study of CD8 T cells in ankylosing spondylitis. TCRdb analysed the 5' RACE reads with MiXCR anew, one entry per CDR3 protein. The sample has some 400,000 distinct CDR3 sequences, more than 20% seen once. The sample comprised blood, either unsorted or a sorted T cell fraction (not recorded which). These receptors all come from a male donor with ankylosing spondylitis. The conserved cysteine and the conserved F or W are not part of the CDR3 here. The order of the fields is V gene, D gene, J gene, CDR3 protein. A D gene is named only where the DNA matches it firmly.

>TRBV27|TRBD2|TRBJ2-1
ASSLVAGPPNEQF
>TRBV14|-|TRBJ2-1
ASSQEGRRFEQF
>TRBV20-1|-|TRBJ1-4
SARGVNEKLF
>TRBV10-3|-|TRBJ2-1
AISERRDEQF
>TRBV7-2|-|TRBJ1-2
ASSSPGRAYGYT
>TRBV29-1|TRBD2|TRBJ2-3
SVAGRPYTDTQY
>TRBV20-1|-|TRBJ2-7
SAALGGYEQY
>TRBV12-3/TRBV12-4|-|TRBJ1-6
ASSLEGSSYNSPLH
>TRBV20-1|-|TRBJ2-3
SAPPGTYPTDTQY
>TRBV27|TRBD1|TRBJ2-7
ASSFREGGVLEQY
>TRBV5-1|TRBD2|TRBJ2-5
ASGRTSGVQETQY
>TRBV20-1|-|TRBJ1-5
SAELFRGDYSNQPQH
>TRBV9|-|TRBJ1-3
ASSADIDPDSGNTIY
>TRBV27|-|TRBJ2-7
ASISRTSYEQY
>TRBV29-1|-|TRBJ2-5
SVDLGIEETQY
>TRBV12-3/TRBV12-4|-|TRBJ2-7
ASSFRRGWDYEQY
>TRBV4-1|-|TRBJ2-1
ASSSPGTSSYNEQF
>TRBV7-2|-|TRBJ2-7
ASSLFAGSSYEQY
>TRBV24-1|-|TRBJ2-3
ATSASWGGTDTQY
>TRBV6-4|TRBD2|TRBJ2-1
ASSDSGGRGYNEQF
>TRBV19|-|TRBJ1-2
ASTNPGGNYGYT
>TRBV12-3/TRBV12-4|TRBD1|TRBJ2-5
ASSLNRGQETQY
>TRBV9|TRBD2|TRBJ2-1
ASSVSGTSDYNEQF
>TRBV20-1|TRBD1|TRBJ1-5
SASGDRVHQPQH
>TRBV7-2|TRBD2|TRBJ2-3
ASSLAQLAGVLDTQY
>TRBV19|TRBD1|TRBJ2-3
ASNLLGTGADTQY
>TRBV20-1|TRBD2|TRBJ2-7
RASGSYEQY
>TRBV28|-|TRBJ2-3
ASSPPGPNTDTQY
>TRBV14|-|TRBJ2-1
ASSQVWGEQF
>TRBV7-8|-|TRBJ2-5
ASSSRMVETQY
>TRBV5-6|-|TRBJ1-6
ASSLGTRDNSPLH
>TRBV3-1|TRBD2|TRBJ2-7
ASSQNPSGASYEQY
>TRBV20-1|TRBD2|TRBJ2-5
SAGEGGGGGETQY
>TRBV10-3|TRBD2|TRBJ2-3
AISDPTRGDPLAGHTDTQY
>TRBV19|-|TRBJ2-5
ASSLGTSPETQY
>TRBV6-1|TRBD1|TRBJ1-1
ASSEASGGFAEAF
>TRBV10-1|TRBD2|TRBJ2-3
ASSEAGLATRRDTQY
>TRBV20-1|-|TRBJ1-1
SASPGTFNTEAF
>TRBV28|-|TRBJ1-5
ASSLLGTDYSNQPQH
>TRBV29-1|-|TRBJ2-7
SIVLRRGVYEQY
>TRBV10-3|TRBD2|TRBJ2-2
AISGLAETGELF
>TRBV6-2/TRBV6-3|-|TRBJ1-2
ASRTVGTDFYGYT
>TRBV3-1|TRBD2|TRBJ2-3
ASSPRLAATDTQY
>TRBV20-1|-|TRBJ1-5
SATAETGGVRQPQH
>TRBV7-2|TRBD1|TRBJ2-7
ASSLVGQGSYEQY
>TRBV19|TRBD2|TRBJ2-7
ASSIRAGAPWVEQY
>TRBV11-2|-|TRBJ2-3
ASSPGVANTQY
>TRBV29-1|TRBD2|TRBJ2-2
STGGPGAGELF
>TRBV27|TRBD1|TRBJ1-5
ASRPWDRVDQPQH
>TRBV9|-|TRBJ1-2
ASSVAERSGYT
>TRBV3-1|TRBD1|TRBJ1-5
ASSPRTGVGNQPQH
>TRBV5-5|TRBD1|TRBJ2-5
ASSPDRDLETQY
>TRBV29-1|TRBD2|TRBJ2-5
SVRLAGEETQY
>TRBV6-2/TRBV6-3|TRBD2|TRBJ2-1
ASRAGTSGSNEQF
>TRBV7-9|TRBD1|TRBJ2-7
ASSGQGAGYEQY
>TRBV5-5|TRBD2|TRBJ2-5
ASSTLAGGSLGTQY
>TRBV5-1|TRBD1|TRBJ1-2
ASSLWDPGQASNYGYT
>TRBV7-3|-|TRBJ1-6
ASSLQSSYNSPLH
>TRBV5-1|TRBD1|TRBJ1-1
ASSLTGGLNTEAF